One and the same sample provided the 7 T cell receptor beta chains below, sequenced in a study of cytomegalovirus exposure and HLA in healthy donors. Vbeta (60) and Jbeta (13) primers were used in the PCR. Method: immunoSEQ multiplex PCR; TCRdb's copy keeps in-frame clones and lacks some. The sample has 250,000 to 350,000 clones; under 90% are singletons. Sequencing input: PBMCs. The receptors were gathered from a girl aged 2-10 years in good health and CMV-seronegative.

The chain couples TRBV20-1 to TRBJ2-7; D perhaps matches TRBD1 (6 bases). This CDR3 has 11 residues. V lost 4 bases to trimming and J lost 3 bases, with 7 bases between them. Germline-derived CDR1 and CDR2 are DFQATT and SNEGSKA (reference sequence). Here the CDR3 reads CSATGHYEQYF. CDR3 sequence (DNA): TGCAGTGCTACGGGACACTACGAGCAGTACTTC.

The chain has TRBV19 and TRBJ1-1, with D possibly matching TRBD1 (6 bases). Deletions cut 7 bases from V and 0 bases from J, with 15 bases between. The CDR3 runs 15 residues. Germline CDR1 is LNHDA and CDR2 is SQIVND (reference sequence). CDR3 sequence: CASTQGGALNTEAFF. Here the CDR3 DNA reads TGTGCCAGTACCCAAGGGGGGGCCTTGAACACTGAAGCTTTCTTT. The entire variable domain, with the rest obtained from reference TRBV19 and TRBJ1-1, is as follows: DGGITQSPKYLFRKEGQNVTLSCEQNLNHDAMYWYRQDPGQGLRLIYYSQIVNDFQKGDIAEGYSVSREKKESFPLTVTSAQKNPTAFYLCASTQGGALNTEAFFGQGTRLTVV.

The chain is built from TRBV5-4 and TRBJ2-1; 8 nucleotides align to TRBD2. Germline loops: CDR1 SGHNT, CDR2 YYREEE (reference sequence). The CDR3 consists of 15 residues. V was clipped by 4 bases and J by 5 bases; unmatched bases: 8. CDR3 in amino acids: CASSAIGGANNEQFF. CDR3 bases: TGTGCCAGCAGCGCTATCGGGGGGGCCAACAATGAGCAGTTCTTC.

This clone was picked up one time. As DNA, the CDR3 is TGTGCCAGCAGCCAAAACAGGGGGGATTCACCCCTCCACTTT. This translates into CASSQNRGDSPLHF. This sequence joins TRBV5-4 and TRBJ1-6; the match to TRBD1 covers 8 bases. The CDR3 runs to 14 residues. V shed 4 bases and J 8 bases; nucleotides not matched to a gene: 5. Germline assignment: CDR1 SGHNT and CDR2 YYREEE (reference sequence).

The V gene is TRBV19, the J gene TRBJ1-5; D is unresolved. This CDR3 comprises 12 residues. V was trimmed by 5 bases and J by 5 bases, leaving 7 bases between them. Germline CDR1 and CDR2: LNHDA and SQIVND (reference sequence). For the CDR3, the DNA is TGTGCCAGTAGTGATGAGGATCAGCCCCAGCATTTT. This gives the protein CASSDEDQPQHF.

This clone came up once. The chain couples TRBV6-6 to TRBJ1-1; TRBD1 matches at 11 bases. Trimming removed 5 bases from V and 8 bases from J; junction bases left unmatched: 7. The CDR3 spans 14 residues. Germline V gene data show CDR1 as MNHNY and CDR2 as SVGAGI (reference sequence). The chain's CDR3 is CASSPFGQGAEAFF. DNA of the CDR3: TGTGCCAGCAGTCCATTCGGACAGGGGGCAGAAGCTTTCTTT.

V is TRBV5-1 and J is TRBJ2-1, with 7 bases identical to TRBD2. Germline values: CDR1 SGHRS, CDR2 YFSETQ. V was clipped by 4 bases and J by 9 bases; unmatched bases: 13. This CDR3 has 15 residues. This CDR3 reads CASSIQSGIVTEQFF. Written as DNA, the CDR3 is TGCGCCAGCAGCATCCAGAGCGGGATCGTTACTGAGCAGTTCTTC.